By sample share, the clone carrying this T cell receptor beta chain is medium-sized. What it binds is not known. Sample treatment: approximately nine-day PBMC culture with coronavirus spike peptide pools or control peptides (ViraFEST assay). This sample stems from a study of vaccination and CD4 T cells after COVID-19. Study findings and constraints: For SARS-CoV-2-reactive clonotypes, the median went from approximately 21 to 38, a nonsignificant increase.

Germline CDR1 and CDR2: DFQATT and SNEGSKA (reference sequence). This CDR3 has 15 residues. Deletions cut 2 bases from V and 0 bases from J, with 14 bases between. Scientists ran DNA taken from cultured CD4+ T cells through the Oncomine TCR Beta short-read assay for sequencing. MiXCR, applied by TCRdb to the PCR reads, yields one record per CDR3 protein. The sample includes roughly 12,000 distinct CDR3 sequences, about 61% seen only once; the top ten take about 13%. The receptor was derived from a human donor who had recovered from COVID-19. Material for sequencing was CD4+ T cells from blood, cultured in vitro. The chain links TRBV20-1 to TRBJ2-7, with a tentative D call TRBD2 (6 bases). The CDR3 is CSARTQGGSSYEQYF. CDR3 nucleotide sequence: TGCAGTGCTAGAACACAAGGAGGGAGCTCCTACGAGCAGTACTTC.